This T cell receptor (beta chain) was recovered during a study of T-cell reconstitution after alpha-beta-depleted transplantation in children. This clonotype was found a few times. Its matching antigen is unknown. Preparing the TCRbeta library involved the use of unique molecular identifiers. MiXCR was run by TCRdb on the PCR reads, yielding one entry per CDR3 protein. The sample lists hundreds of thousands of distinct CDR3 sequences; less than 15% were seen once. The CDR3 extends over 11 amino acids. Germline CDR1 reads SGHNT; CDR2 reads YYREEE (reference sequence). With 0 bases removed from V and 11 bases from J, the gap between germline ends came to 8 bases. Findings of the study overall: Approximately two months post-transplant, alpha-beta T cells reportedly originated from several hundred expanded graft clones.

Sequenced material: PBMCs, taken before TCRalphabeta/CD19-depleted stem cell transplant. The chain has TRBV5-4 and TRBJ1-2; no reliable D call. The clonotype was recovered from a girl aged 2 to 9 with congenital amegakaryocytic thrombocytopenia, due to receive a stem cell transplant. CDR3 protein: CASSLAAHYTF. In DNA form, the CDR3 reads TGTGCCAGCAGCTTGGCCGCCCATTACACCTTC.